The source of this T cell receptor beta chain is a study of cytomegalovirus exposure and HLA in healthy donors (TCRdb year 2017). About the study as a whole: In an earlier analysis of some 550 of the donors, 276 Gb of sequence data and approximately 100 million unique TCR beta sequences from about 179 million T cells were reported. An early release covering roughly 580 HLA-typed donors comprised about 290 gigabases of sequencing data and 85 million to 100 million unique TCR sequences. Of the approximately 370 genotyped donors, less than 85% were placed in the genetic ancestry cluster associated with self-reported Caucasian donors. The aim of the study was to test whether cataloging public T cell receptors could identify signatures of past pathogen exposure. Using immunosequencing, the study profiled T cell repertoires from about 620 subjects and related those repertoires to cytomegalovirus serostatus. In addition to the first cohort of 666 subjects, a separate validation cohort of approximately 120 different subjects was used. The study combined high-throughput TCR immunosequencing, statistical association of individual TCRs with disease status, and machine learning to predict cytomegalovirus infection status. A later analysis re-analyzed previously published TCR beta repertoires from 650 to 800 donors and added high-resolution HLA genotyping to study TCR occurrence patterns. The later analysis used no new phenotypic data to find candidate immune exposures, relying instead on TCR beta sequences and their occurrence across donors. To decide whether each TCR beta V gene segment behaved as functional or pseudogenic, an earlier analysis of fewer than 750 of the donors relied on high-throughput TCR beta sequencing. Donor age, sex, ethnicity and CMV serostatus were compiled alongside the repertoire data. A later genetic analysis used genome-wide SNP genotypes for about three fifths of the 666 donors, treating that subset as a discovery cohort. All discovery cohort repertoires had been generated using a single sequencing platform. Class I and class II HLA loci were covered by the typing at four-digit resolution. Typing coverage differed by locus: A, B, C, DRB1 and DQB1 were typed in about 629-630 donors, DQA1 in 522, DPA1 in roughly 590, and DPB1 in approximately 450. Roughly 5 DR-DQ haplotypes were handled as single units for association and clustering, since linkage in the cohort was strong. Among under 450 genotyped donors of the cohort, an average of approximately 240,000 unique TCR beta nucleotide sequences were sequenced per donor, roughly 20% of them non-productive. Broader findings and caveats from the paper: Compared with equally common non-associated chains, HLA-associated TCR beta chains in a later analysis were more clonally expanded and had lower generation probabilities. A later genetic analysis associated a missense DCLRE1C variant with V-gene and J-gene trimming of TCR beta chains, and an independent cohort replicated the association. In a later analysis, the rate of TCR association differed among HLA loci, with DRB1 alleles having the most associated TCRs and HLA-C alleles having the fewest. Three of the identified cytomegalovirus-associated TCR beta chains were confirmed in vitro to be specific for cytomegalovirus antigens. Most TCR sequences were seen in very few donors, while some public TCRs were found in many individuals. According to a later genetic analysis, donors in an Asian-associated ancestry cluster had fewer N-insertions in productive TCRs than the approximately 630-donor mean. Presence/absence analyses assumed roughly uniform sequencing depth across donors, an assumption that may not hold. Assigning TCR associations to individual alleles was difficult when HLA alleles, especially DR and DQ, strongly co-occurred. CMV serostatus was the only immune exposure information available for the cohort. The study listed approximately 160 TCR beta chains as associated with cytomegalovirus. In an earlier analysis of 587 of the donors, most TCR beta V segments appeared in productive rearrangements about 90% or about 30% of the time, broadly matching IMGT annotations. The classifier was reported to diagnose cytomegalovirus status with high specificity and sensitivity in both the original and validation cohorts. Because some donors lacked HLA typing at each locus, the association tests relied only on the typed subset. A later analysis reported that several top co-occurrence clusters appeared linked to parvovirus B19, influenza, CMV and Epstein-Barr virus. A later analysis associated approximately 17,000 TCR beta sequences with specific HLA alleles at a false discovery rate of 0.05. A further reported finding was that TCR beta sequences accurately predicted the HLA-A and HLA-B alleles for most subjects in the first cohort. A cluster of highly shared sequence variants was judged likely to represent a technical artifact of the sequencing pipeline. The authors suggested that the approach could potentially be extended to other disease states and immunological phenotypes. The 87-base-pair reads could not distinguish some IMGT-functional V segments, including TRBV6-2 and TRBV6-3, so those segments were excluded. Correlated functional status among segregating V segments might be attributable to linkage disequilibrium, but an unknown experimental factor could not be ruled out. The cohort was sequenced for TCR beta chains only, and without alpha or paired-chain data the features that could be detected were limited. Around 16 rarely observed V segments, including chromosome 9 orphons, were excluded from the earlier analysis of some 590 of the donors because counts were too low. In a later analysis, most CMV-associated TCR beta chains were found to appear HLA-restricted, with HLA associations seemingly driven largely by CMV exposure.

Concerning this clone itself: Its antigen specificity is not known. It has no much larger one-base neighbor in the sample; base qualities were not kept.

The trim is 7 bases for V and 4 bases for J, with a gap of 14 bases between the germline ends. The CDR3 goes from the cysteine to the phenylalanine over 14 residues. The sequence is cut down to CDR3 DNA, 42 bases in frame from base 1. From a lookup of the germline V gene, CDR1 and CDR2 are MNHNS and SASEGT. The library was produced with the immunoSEQ multiplex PCR assay. The multiplex PCR relied on a mix of 60 forward primers for TCR Vbeta segments and 13 reverse primers for TCR Jbeta segments. The CDR3 region of rearranged TCR beta genes was amplified from genomic DNA by a multiplex PCR assay. The Illumina HiSeq System was used to sequence the amplified TCR beta libraries as 87-base-pair reads. The authors processed their data as follows. In a later analysis, about 80 million unique TCR beta chains were counted across the approximately 620 repertoires, and approximately 9.9 million of these chains were shared by at least two donors. A nearest-neighbor algorithm error-corrected the raw reads and collapsed the reads into unique sequences, merging closely related sequences to remove PCR and sequencing errors. V, D and J gene segments were assigned by aligning CDR3 sequences to IMGT reference sequences. Each retained sequence needed at least a six-nucleotide match to both a V gene segment and a J gene segment. Rearrangements were called productive when the CDR3 lacked stop codons and stayed in frame with V and J; all others were non-productive. CDR3 was defined by IMGT convention, running from the second conserved V-encoded cysteine to the conserved J-encoded phenylalanine. The earlier analysis of approximately 500 of the donors excluded sequences that lacked an unambiguous match to a single V gene segment. An earlier analysis of several hundred of the donors classified V segments as functional when productive rearrangements were above 56.7% and as segregating when the standard deviation between donors was above 5%. A statistical classification framework was built for diagnosing cytomegalovirus status from the catalog of TCR beta chain sequences. V and J gene assignment, in a later analysis, came from comparing TCR nucleotide sequences with IMGT/GENE-DB human TR gene sequences. The TCRdist pipeline was used in a later analysis to assign CDR3 sequences and most-parsimonious VDJ recombination scenarios. In a later analysis, each TCR beta chain was defined by its CDR3 amino acid sequence together with its V-gene family, and reads lacking a unique V-gene family were excluded. As a way to deal with suspected cross-contamination and a sequencing artifact, a later analysis dropped 500 to 700 nucleotide sequences that were highly shared and had low generation probability. A later analysis calculated a clonal expansion index for each public chain from normalized within-repertoire ranks of inferred template counts. Generation probabilities in a later analysis came from a VDJ recombination model fitted to out-of-frame rearrangements, and those results were checked against IGoR. A later analysis scored TCR-TCR, TCR-HLA and TCR-CMV co-occurrence with hypergeometric tests, applying a repertoire-size bias correction to TCR pairs. To estimate false discovery rates, a later analysis permuted the HLA or CMV assignments 20 times. A later analysis grouped co-occurring TCRs with DBSCAN, adding TCRdist sequence similarity when clustering within HLA-allele-positive subsets. Repertoires with fewer than 30,000 or more than 120,000 public chains, plus five repertoires with anomalous nucleotide sharing, were excluded from co-occurrence clustering. TCRdb holds this immuneACCESS table with in-frame rearrangements only. Some clones are missing; in checked studies, unresolved V genes explain under half, and the rest has no known cause. The V and J calls and clone size are taken from that table; D and trimming were inferred from the DNA. This sample gives roughly 100,000 clones in total; around 9.1% of them show up just once. The biggest ten clones account for under 6.5% of the sample.

The cohort consisted of some 670 healthy bone marrow donors. At the time of sampling, all cohort members were nominally healthy, though unrecorded immune exposures were likely present. The donor was CMV seropositive and was included in the group of 250 to 350 seropositive cohort members. A peripheral blood sample was provided by each donor, and peripheral blood mononuclear cells were used for TCR beta sequencing. The Qiagen DNeasy Blood Extraction Kit was used to extract genomic DNA from the blood cell samples. Sequencing was done on a sample of PBMCs. This TCR was sampled from a man aged 40-49 years in good health and CMV-seropositive. The sequence links TRBV6-1 to TRBJ1-5; the D gene remains uncertain. The DNA sequence is TGTGCCAGCACTGAGCAGGCTACAAATCAGCCCCAGCATTTT. This is translated as CASTEQATNQPQHF.